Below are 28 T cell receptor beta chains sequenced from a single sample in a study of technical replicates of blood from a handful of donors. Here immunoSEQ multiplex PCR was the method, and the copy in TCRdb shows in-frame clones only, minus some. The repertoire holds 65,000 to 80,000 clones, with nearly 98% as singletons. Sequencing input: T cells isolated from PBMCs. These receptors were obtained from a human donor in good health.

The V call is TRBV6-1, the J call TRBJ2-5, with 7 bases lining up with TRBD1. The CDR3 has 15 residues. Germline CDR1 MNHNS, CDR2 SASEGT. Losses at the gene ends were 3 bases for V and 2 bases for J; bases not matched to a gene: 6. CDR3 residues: CASSDSGTAQETQYF. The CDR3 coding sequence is TGTGCCAGCAGTGACTCCGGGACAGCACAAGAGACCCAGTACTTC.

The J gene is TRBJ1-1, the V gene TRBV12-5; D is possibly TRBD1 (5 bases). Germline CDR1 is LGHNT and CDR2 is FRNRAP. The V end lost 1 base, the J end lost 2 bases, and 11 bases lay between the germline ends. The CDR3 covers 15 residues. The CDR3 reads CASGLDRSSNTEAFF. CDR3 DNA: TGTGCTAGTGGTTTGGACAGGAGTAGTAACACTGAAGCTTTCTTT.

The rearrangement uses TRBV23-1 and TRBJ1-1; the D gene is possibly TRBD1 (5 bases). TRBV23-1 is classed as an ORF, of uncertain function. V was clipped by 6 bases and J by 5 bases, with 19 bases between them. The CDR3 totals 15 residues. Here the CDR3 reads CASSQLIGGWTEAFF. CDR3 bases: TGCGCCAGCAGCCAACTCATCGGGGGGTGGACTGAAGCTTTCTTT.

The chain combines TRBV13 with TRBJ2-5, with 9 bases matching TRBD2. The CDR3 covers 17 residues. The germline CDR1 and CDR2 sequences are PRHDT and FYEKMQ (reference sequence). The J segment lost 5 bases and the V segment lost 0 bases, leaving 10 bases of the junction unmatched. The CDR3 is CASSLGGVSGSGETQYF. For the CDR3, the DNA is TGTGCCAGCAGCTTAGGTGGTGTTAGCGGGAGTGGGGAGACCCAGTACTTC.

The CDR3 region is CASSKLQGLSGNTIYF. The CDR3 DNA sequence: TGTGCCAGCAGCAAGTTACAGGGTCTATCAGGAAACACCATATATTTT. The chain employs TRBV9 and TRBJ1-3, with D tentatively TRBD1 (6 bases). The CDR3 is 16 amino acids. V was shortened by 4 bases and J by 4 bases, with 18 bases between the two germline ends. From germline, CDR1 is SGDLS and CDR2 YYNGEE.

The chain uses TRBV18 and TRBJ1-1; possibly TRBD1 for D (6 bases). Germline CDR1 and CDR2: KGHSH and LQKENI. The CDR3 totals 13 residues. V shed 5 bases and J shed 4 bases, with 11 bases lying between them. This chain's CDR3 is CASSSTGFTEAFF. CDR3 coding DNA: TGTGCCAGCTCATCCACAGGGTTCACTGAAGCTTTCTTT.

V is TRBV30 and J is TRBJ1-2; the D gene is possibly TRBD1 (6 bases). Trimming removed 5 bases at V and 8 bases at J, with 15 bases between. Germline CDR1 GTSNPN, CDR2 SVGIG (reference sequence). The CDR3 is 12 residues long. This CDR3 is CAWGPGATGYTF. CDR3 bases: TGTGCCTGGGGCCCAGGGGCAACCGGCTACACCTTC.

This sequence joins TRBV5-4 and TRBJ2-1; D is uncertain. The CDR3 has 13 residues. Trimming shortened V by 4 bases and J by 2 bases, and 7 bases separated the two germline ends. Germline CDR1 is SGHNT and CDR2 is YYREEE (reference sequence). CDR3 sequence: CASSPSTYNEQFF. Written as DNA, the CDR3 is TGTGCCAGCAGCCCCAGTACCTACAATGAGCAGTTCTTC.

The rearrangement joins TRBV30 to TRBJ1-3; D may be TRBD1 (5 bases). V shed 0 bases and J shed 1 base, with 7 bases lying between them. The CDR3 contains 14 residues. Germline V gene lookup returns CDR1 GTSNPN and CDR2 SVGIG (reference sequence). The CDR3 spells CAWSVGLSGNTIYF. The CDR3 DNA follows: TGTGCCTGGAGTGTGGGGCTGTCTGGAAACACCATATATTTT.

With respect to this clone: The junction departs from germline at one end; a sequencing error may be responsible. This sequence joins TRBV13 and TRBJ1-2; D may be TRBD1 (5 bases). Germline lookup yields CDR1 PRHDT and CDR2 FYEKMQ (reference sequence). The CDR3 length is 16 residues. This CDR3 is CASSLGTGGTDYGYTF. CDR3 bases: TGTGCCAGCAGCCTAGGCACGGGGGGTACAGACTATGGCTACACCTTC.

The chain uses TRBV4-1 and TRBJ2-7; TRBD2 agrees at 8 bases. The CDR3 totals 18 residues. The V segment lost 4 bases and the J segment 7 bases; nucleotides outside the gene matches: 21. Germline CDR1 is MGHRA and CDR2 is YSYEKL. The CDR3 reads CASSPNSGSAAGAWEQYF. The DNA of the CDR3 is TGCGCCAGCAGCCCAAACTCGGGGTCAGCAGCGGGAGCGTGGGAGCAGTACTTC.

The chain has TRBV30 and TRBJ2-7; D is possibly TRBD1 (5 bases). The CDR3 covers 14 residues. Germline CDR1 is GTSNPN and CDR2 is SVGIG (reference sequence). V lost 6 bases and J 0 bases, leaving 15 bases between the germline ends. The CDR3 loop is CACIDSWDSYEQYF. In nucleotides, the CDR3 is TGTGCCTGTATAGACAGTTGGGACTCCTACGAGCAGTACTTC.

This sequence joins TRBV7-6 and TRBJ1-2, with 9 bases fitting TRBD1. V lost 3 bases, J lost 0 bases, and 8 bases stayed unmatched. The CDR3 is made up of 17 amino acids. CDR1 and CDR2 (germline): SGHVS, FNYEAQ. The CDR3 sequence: CASSFGTGRETNYGYTF. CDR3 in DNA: TGTGCCAGCAGCTTTGGGACAGGGCGAGAGACTAACTATGGCTACACCTTC.

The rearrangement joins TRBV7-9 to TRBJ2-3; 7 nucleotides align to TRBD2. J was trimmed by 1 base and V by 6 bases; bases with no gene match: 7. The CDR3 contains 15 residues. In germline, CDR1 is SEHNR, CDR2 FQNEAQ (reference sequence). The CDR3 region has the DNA TGTGCCAGCAGTTCGAGCGGGGTTGGCACAGATACGCAGTATTTT. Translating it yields CASSSSGVGTDTQYF.

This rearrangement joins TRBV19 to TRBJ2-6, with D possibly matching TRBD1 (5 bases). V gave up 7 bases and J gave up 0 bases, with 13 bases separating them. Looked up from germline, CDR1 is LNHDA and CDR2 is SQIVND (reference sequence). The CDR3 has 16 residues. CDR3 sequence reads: CASIPTGTSGANVLTF. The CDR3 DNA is TGTGCCAGTATTCCCACAGGAACCTCTGGGGCCAACGTCCTGACTTTC.

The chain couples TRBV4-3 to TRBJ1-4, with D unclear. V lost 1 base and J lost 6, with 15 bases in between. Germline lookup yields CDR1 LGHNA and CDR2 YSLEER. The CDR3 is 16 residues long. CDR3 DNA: TGCGCCAGCAGCCAAGTTGGAGTTAAGTTGGATGAAAAACTGTTTTTT. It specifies CASSQVGVKLDEKLFF.

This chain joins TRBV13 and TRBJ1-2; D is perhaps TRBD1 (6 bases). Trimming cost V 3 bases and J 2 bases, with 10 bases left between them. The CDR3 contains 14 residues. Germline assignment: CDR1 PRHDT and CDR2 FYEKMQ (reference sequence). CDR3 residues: CASSFGGQNYGYTF. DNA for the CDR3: TGTGCCAGCAGCTTTGGGGGACAAAACTATGGCTACACCTTC.

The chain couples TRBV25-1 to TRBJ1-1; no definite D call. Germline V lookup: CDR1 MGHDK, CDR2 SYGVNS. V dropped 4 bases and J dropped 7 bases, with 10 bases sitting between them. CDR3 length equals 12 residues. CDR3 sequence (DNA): TGTGCCAGCAGTGTCGGGAGGTTTGAAGCTTTCTTT. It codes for CASSVGRFEAFF.

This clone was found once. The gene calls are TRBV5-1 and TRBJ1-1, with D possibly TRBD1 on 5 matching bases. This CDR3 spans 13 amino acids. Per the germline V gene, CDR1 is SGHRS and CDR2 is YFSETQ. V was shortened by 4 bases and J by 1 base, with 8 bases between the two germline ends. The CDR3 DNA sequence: TGCGCCAGCAGCATCGGACAGAACACTGAAGCTTTCTTT. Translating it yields CASSIGQNTEAFF.

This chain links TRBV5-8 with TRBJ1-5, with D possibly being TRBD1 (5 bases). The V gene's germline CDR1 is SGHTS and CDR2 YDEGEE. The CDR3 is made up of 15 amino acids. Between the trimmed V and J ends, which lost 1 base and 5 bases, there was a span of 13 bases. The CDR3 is CASSLRGRGDQPQHF. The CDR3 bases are TGTGCCAGCAGCTTGCGGGGGAGAGGAGATCAGCCCCAGCATTTT. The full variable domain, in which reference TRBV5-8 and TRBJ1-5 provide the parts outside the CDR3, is EAGVTQSPTHLIKTRGQQATLRCSPISGHTSVYWYQQALGLGLQFLLWYDEGEERNRGNFPPRFSGRQFPNYSSELNVNALELEDSALYLCASSLRGRGDQPQHFGDGTRLSIL.

The DNA of the CDR3 is TGTGCCAGTAGCCTAGCGCTAACCTACTCCTCCTACGAGCAGTACTTC. Its protein is CASSLALTYSSYEQYF. This sequence joins TRBV19 and TRBJ2-7, with D possibly being TRBD2 (6 bases). Germline V CDR1 and CDR2: LNHDA, SQIVND (reference sequence). V gave up 6 bases and J gave up 0 bases, with 18 bases separating them. The CDR3 consists of 16 residues.

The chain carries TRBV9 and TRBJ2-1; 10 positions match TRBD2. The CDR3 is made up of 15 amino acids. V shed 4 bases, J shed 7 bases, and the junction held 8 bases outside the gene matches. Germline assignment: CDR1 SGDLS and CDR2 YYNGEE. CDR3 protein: CASSPPRTSGNEQFF. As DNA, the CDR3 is TGTGCCAGCAGCCCACCCCGGACTAGCGGTAATGAGCAGTTCTTC.

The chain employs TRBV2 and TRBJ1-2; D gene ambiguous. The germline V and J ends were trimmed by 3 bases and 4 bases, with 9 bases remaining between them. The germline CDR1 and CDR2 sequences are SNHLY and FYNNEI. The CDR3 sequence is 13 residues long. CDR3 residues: CASSDLFVYGYTF. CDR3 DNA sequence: TGTGCCAGCAGTGATCTCTTCGTCTATGGCTACACCTTC.

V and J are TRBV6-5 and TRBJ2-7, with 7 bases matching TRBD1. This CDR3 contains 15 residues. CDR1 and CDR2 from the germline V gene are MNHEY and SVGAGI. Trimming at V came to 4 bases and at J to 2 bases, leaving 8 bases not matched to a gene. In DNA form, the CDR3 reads TGTGCCAGCAGTTCATACCGGGACAGACCCTACGAGCAGTACTTC. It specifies CASSSYRDRPYEQYF.

The CDR3 coding sequence is TGTGCCAGCAGTCCCGGGGTAGGAAACACCATATATTTT. Its protein is CASSPGVGNTIYF. The V call is TRBV6-1, the J call TRBJ1-3; D ambiguous. Deletions cut 5 bases from V and 4 bases from J, with 9 bases between. The CDR3 totals 13 residues. CDR1 is MNHNS and CDR2 is SASEGT in the germline V gene.

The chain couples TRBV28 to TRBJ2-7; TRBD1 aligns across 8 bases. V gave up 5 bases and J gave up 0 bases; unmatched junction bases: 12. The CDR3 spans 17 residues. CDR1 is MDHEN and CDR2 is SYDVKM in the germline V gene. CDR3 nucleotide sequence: TGTGCCAGCAGTCCCCTCCCGGGACAGGTAATCTCCTACGAGCAGTACTTC. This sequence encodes CASSPLPGQVISYEQYF.

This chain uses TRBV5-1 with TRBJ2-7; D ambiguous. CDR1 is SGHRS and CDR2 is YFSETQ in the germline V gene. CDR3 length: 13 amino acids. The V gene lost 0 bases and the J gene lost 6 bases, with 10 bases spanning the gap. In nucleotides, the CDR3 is TGCGCCAGCAGCTTGGTAGTAGCTGGCGAGCAGTACTTC. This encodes CASSLVVAGEQYF. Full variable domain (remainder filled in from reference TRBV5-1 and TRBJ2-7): KAGVTQTPRYLIKTRGQQVTLSCSPISGHRSVSWYQQTPGQGLQFLFEYFSETQRNKGNFPGRFSGRQFSNSRSEMNVSTLELGDSALYLCASSLVVAGEQYFGPGTRLTVT.

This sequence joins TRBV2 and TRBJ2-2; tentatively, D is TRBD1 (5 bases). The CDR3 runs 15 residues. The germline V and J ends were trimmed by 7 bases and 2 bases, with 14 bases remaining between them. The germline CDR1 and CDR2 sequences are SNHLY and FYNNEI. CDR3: CASKVVRANTGELFF. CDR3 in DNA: TGTGCCAGCAAAGTGGTCAGGGCAAACACCGGGGAGCTGTTTTTT.